This T cell receptor beta chain was obtained from a study of blood T cells in healthy people across ages. Notes on the study in general: Because sorting was not performed, PBMCs prevented conclusive naive versus antigen-experienced comparison.

This clonotype has just a few counts. Its target is not known. The germline V gene has CDR1 MNHNS and CDR2 SASEGT. V lost 3 bases and J lost 4, with 15 bases in between. The CDR3 loop spans 15 amino acids. A second PCR, run for roughly 7 to 12 cycles, used a sample-barcoded 5' primer plus a J-beta primer mix. TCRdb recomputed calls from the 5' RACE reads with MiXCR, one row per CDR3 protein. The data hold around 870,000 distinct CDR3 sequences, with more than 25% observed a single time. The receptor comes from a woman aged 80 or over in good health. The chain carries TRBV6-1 and TRBJ1-2, with D tentatively TRBD1 (6 bases). Sequenced sample: blood. DNA of the CDR3: TGTGCCAGCAGTGATTTGGCAGAGGGGGGCTATGGCTACACCTTC. Amino acids: CASSDLAEGGYGYTF.